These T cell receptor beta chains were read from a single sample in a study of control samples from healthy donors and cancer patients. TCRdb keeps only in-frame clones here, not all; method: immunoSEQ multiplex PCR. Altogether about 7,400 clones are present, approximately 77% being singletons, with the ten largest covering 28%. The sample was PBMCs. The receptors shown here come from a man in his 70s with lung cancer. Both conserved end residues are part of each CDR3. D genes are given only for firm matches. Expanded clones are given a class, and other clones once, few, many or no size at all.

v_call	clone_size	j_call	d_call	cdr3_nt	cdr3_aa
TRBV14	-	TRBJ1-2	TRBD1	TGTGCCAGCAGCCAAGACCGGACAGGGTTGTTCGGCTACACCTTC	CASSQDRTGLFGYTF
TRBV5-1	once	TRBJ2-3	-	TGCGCCAGCAGCTCGAACACAGATACGCAGTATTTT	CASSSNTDTQYF
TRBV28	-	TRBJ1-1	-	TGTGCCAGCAGACGGCTTACAGGTCATGAAGCTTTCTTT	CASRRLTGHEAFF
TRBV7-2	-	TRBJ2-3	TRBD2	TGTGCCAGCAGCCCCGTCGGGACTAGCGTTTCAGATACGCAGTATTTT	CASSPVGTSVSDTQYF
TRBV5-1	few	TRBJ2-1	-	TGCGCCAGCAGCTTGGGGGACACAACATACAATGAGCAGTTCTTC	CASSLGDTTYNEQFF
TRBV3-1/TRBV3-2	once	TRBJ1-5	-	TGTGCCAGCAGCCAAGCCTCCCTATTGGGTCCCAATCAGCCCCAGCATTTT	CASSQASLLGPNQPQHF
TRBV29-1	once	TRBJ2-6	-	TGCAGCGTTGATCAGGGATCTGGGGCCAACGTCCTGACTTTC	CSVDQGSGANVLTF
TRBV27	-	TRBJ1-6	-	TGTGCCAGCAGTTATACGGGACAAGGGAATTCACCCCTCCACTTT	CASSYTGQGNSPLHF
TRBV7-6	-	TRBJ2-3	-	TGTGCCAGCAGCCTTTCGTCGAGCGCTACAGATACGCAGTATTTT	CASSLSSSATDTQYF
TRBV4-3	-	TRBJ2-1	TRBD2	TGCGCCAGCAGCCAAGGGGACAGCGGGGGGAATGAGCAGTTCTTC	CASSQGDSGGNEQFF
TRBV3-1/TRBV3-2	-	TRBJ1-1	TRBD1	TGTGCCAGCAGCCAGGGACAGGGGCTCACTGAAGCTTTCTTT	CASSQGQGLTEAFF
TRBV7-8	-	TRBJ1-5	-	TGTGCCAGCAGCTTAAGGGACCTCGGGGGAATCAATCAGCCCCAGCATTTT	CASSLRDLGGINQPQHF
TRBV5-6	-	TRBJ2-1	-	TGTGCCAGCAGCTTATCTTCCGGGAGATCCTACAATGAGCAGTTCTTC	CASSLSSGRSYNEQFF
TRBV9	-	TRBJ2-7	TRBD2	TGTGCCAGCAGCGTGGGACTAGCGGGAGGAGCCTACGAGCAGTACTTC	CASSVGLAGGAYEQYF
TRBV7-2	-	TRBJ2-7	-	TGTGCCAGCAGCCCTAGCGAAGCAGGATACGAGCAGTACTTC	CASSPSEAGYEQYF
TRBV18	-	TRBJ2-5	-	TGTGCCAGCTCCCTTCAGTTTGAGACCCAGTACTTC	CASSLQFETQYF
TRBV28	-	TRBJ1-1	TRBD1	TGTGCCAGCAGTGGGGCGGGACAGGTGCTGAACACTGAAGCTTTCTTT	CASSGAGQVLNTEAFF
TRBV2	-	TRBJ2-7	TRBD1	TGTGCCAGCAGCCCAGACAGGGGAGATTACGAGCAGTACTTC	CASSPDRGDYEQYF
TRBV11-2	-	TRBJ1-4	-	TGTGCCAGCAGCTTGGGGGTGCTTCCTAATGAAAAACTGTTTTTT	CASSLGVLPNEKLFF
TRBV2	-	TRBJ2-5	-	TGTGCCAGCAGTGAATTCTTCGAAGAGACCCAGTACTTC	CASSEFFEETQYF
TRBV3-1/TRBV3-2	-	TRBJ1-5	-	TGTGCCAGCAGCCCCCGCAGGGGTAGCAATCAGCCCCAGCATTTT	CASSPRRGSNQPQHF
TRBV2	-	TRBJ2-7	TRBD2	TGTGCCAGCAGCCGGGGGGGGACTAGCGGCTCCTACGAGCAGTACTTC	CASSRGGTSGSYEQYF
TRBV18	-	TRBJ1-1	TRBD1	TGTGCCAGCTCACTCTCTCAGGGGGCAGTGGGCGGCACTGAAGCTTTCTTT	CASSLSQGAVGGTEAFF
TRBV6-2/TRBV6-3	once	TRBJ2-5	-	TGTGCCAGCAGTTACCAACAACTATCCCAAGAGACCCAGTACTTC	CASSYQQLSQETQYF
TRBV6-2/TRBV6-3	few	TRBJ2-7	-	TGTGCCAGCAGTTACGCGTTCGAGCAGTACTTC	CASSYAFEQYF
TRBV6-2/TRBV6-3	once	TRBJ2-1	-	TGTGCCAGCAGCTTACTTAACTCCTACAATGAGCAGTTCTTC	CASSLLNSYNEQFF
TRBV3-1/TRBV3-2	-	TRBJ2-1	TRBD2	TGTGCCAGCAGCCACGAGGCCAGCGGGGTGTGGGATGAGCAGTTCTTC	CASSHEASGVWDEQFF
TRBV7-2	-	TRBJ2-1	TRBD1	TGTGCCAGCAGATCAGGGGGCTCCTACAATGAGCAGTTCTTC	CASRSGGSYNEQFF
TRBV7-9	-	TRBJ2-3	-	TGTGCCAGCAGTACTAGCAGCACAGATACGCAGTATTTT	CASSTSSTDTQYF
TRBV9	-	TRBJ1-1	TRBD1	TGTGCCAGCAGCGATAGTCCGACAGGGAGCACTGAAGCTTTCTTT	CASSDSPTGSTEAFF
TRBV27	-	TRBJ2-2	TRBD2	TGTGCCAGCAGCCCATGGGGGGGCGGGGGGACGAACACCGGGGAGCTGTTTTTT	CASSPWGGGGTNTGELFF
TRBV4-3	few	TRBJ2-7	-	TGCGCCAGCAGCCAAGTTCAGGGTGGTAGCTACGAGCAGTACTTC	CASSQVQGGSYEQYF
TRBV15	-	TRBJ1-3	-	TGTGCCACCAGCAGGGCGGAAGGACAGCGTGGAAACACCATATATTTT	CATSRAEGQRGNTIYF
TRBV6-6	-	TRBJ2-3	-	TGTGCCGGAGGACTCCGGACGCAGTATTTT	CAGGLRTQYF
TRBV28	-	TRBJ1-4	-	TGTGCCAGCAGTCGAGGGCGCGGGGCCGCAACTAATGAAAAACTGTTTTTT	CASSRGRGAATNEKLFF
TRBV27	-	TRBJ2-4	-	TGTGCCAGCAGTGGTGCGGGACTTTCCAAAAACATTCAGTACTTC	CASSGAGLSKNIQYF
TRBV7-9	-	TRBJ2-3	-	TGTGCCAGCAGCTTAATCCCCCCAGGAACAGATACGCAGTATTTT	CASSLIPPGTDTQYF
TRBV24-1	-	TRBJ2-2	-	TGTGCCACCAGTGATTCGGGACTGGACACCGGGGAGCTGTTTTTT	CATSDSGLDTGELFF
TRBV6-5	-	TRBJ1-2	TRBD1	TGTGCCAGCAGCCCGGGACAGATCTATGGCTACACCTTC	CASSPGQIYGYTF
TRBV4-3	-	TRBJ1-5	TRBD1	TGCGCCAGCAGCCAAGCGACAGGGTATCAGCCCCAGCATTTT	CASSQATGYQPQHF
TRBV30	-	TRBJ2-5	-	TGTGCCTGGAGTGTGGGGGAGACCCAGTACTTC	CAWSVGETQYF